This entry is about one TCR beta chain. It lacks a known antigen. There are no base qualities to consult, and no much larger clone falls within one base. This sample is part of a study of identifying expanded T cells in peripheral blood (dated by TCRdb to about 2019). For context, the study as a whole: Separate aliquots of the same genomic DNA pool were sequenced to produce technical replicates, and four replicates were compared in pairs. What the study reported, not specific to this receptor: Across all healthy-donor time intervals, the beta-binomial model significantly cut both the number of clones called differentially abundant and the false-positive rate. The binomial model flagged 0.9 to 1.5 differentially abundant clones between technical replicates, compared with roughly 15 over roughly 2 weeks and approximately 19 over about four weeks. In all healthy donors, the variance in clone template counts between samples taken roughly two weeks apart rose significantly as total template count increased. The authors expected that over much longer intervals, such as months to years, biological variance in healthy repertoires might increase even further.

No immune events such as infections were documented for the healthy donors during the collection period. Blood repertoires from healthy donors were used as a training cohort for calibrating time-dependent variance in a beta-binomial model of differential abundance of T-cell clones. The training cohort included around 10 healthy donors, of whom 3 were female and 7 were male. Donor ages ranged from about 29 to 65 years, with an average of about 44 years. Obtained from a commercial supplier, whole blood was collected from each healthy donor at three time points set around two weeks apart. For immunosequencing, genomic DNA was extracted from unsorted whole blood. CDR1 and CDR2 are read off the germline V gene (reference sequence) as SGHNT and YYREEE. Cut back by 4 bases and 2 bases, the V and J ends lie 16 bases apart. The CDR3, cysteine through phenylalanine, is 15 amino acids long. Only the CDR3 part of the read is kept: 45 bases, read in frame from the first base.

TCRbeta CDR3 regions were profiled by bias-controlled multiplex PCR amplification of genomic DNA with the immunoSEQ Assay. On the authors' methods: To quantify the absolute abundance of each unique TCRbeta CDR3 region, the sequences were collapsed and filtered. Two models were used to test differential abundance: a binomial model (Fisher-equivalent) and a beta-binomial model that adds time-dependent variance fitted from healthy donors. Clones with fewer than 5 combined templates were excluded, and clones with Benjamini-Hochberg FDR below 0.01 were called differentially abundant. Using the form v = (b*log(k)+a)^2, the beta-binomial variance was modeled as a function of the total template count across the two samples. TCRdb limited this immuneACCESS table to in-frame rearrangements with V and J called. A share of clones is missing; checked studies link under half to unresolved V genes, and the rest is unexplained. That table is the source of V, J and clone size, and D and trimming were worked out from the DNA. The sample table shows roughly 100,000 clones, and roughly 89% are seen once. Clones ranked in the top ten supply less than 20% of the sample.

This sequence was found in a person aged 18 to 70 in good health. The sequencing sample was made of blood. The receptor chain draws on TRBV5-4 and TRBJ2-7; no confident D gene assignment can be made. The CDR3 has the sequence CASSPLDLYPYEQYF. The DNA sequence reads TGTGCCAGCAGCCCCCTAGACCTCTATCCCTACGAGCAGTACTTC.